The entry that follows covers one TCR beta chain sequence. Its specificity is not known. Germline values: CDR1 MDHEN, CDR2 SYDVKM. The V end lost 9 bases, the J end lost 1 base, and 13 bases lay between the germline ends. This CDR3 contains 13 residues. The sample originates from a study of siplizumab effects on memory and regulatory T cells. Study outcomes and limitations: Apparently key alloresponse contributors, naive T cells also seemed more diverse than memory cells.

The repertoire was sequenced with immunoSEQ multiplex PCR; TCRdb's copy has only in-frame clones and lacks some. Here the sample spans roughly 68,000 clones, around 96% being singletons. The rearrangement uses TRBV28 and TRBJ2-7; D gene unclear. Sequenced material: naive CD8+ T cells sorted from blood. The TCR originated in a human donor in good health. This CDR3 is CASSRAHSYEQYF. For the CDR3, the DNA is TGTGCCAGTTCAAGGGCTCATTCCTACGAGCAGTACTTC.